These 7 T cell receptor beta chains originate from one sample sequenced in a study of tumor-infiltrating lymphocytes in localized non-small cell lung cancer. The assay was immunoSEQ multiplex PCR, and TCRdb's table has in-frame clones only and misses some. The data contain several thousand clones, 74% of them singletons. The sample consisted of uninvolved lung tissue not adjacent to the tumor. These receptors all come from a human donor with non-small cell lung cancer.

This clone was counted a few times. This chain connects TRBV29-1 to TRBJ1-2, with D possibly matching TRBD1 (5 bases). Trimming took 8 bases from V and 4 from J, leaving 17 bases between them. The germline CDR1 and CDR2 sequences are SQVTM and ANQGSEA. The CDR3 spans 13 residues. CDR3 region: CSSGPLGLYGYTF. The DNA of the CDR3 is TGCAGCTCGGGGCCGTTGGGGCTCTATGGCTACACCTTC. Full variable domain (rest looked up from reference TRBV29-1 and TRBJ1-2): SAVISQKPSRDICQRGTSLTIQCQVDSQVTMMFWYRQQPGQSLTLIATANQGSEATYESGFVIDKFPISRPNLTFSTLTVSNMSPEDSSIYLCSSGPLGLYGYTFGSGTRLTVV.

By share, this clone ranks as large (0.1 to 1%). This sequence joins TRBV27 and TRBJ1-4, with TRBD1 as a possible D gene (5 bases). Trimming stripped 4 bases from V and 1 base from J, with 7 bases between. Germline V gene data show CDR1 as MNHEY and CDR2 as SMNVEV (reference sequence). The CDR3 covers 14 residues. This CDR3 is CASSSRVTNEKLFF. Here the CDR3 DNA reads TGTGCCAGCAGTTCCAGGGTAACTAATGAAAAACTGTTTTTT. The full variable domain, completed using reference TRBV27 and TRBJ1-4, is EAQVTQNPRYLITVTGKKLTVTCSQNMNHEYMSWYRQDPGLGLRQIYYSMNVEVTDKGDVPEGYKVSRKEKRNFPLILESPSPNQTSLYFCASSSRVTNEKLFFGSGTQLSVL.

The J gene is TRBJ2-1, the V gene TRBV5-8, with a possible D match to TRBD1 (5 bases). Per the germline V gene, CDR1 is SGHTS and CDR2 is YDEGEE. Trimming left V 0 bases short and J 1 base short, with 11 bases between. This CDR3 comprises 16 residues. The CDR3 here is CASSLAEWTSYNEQFF. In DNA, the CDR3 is TGTGCCAGCAGCTTGGCGGAGTGGACATCCTACAATGAGCAGTTCTTC. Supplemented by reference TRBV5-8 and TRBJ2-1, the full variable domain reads EAGVTQSPTHLIKTRGQQATLRCSPISGHTSVYWYQQALGLGLQFLLWYDEGEERNRGNFPPRFSGRQFPNYSSELNVNALELEDSALYLCASSLAEWTSYNEQFFGPGTRLTVL.

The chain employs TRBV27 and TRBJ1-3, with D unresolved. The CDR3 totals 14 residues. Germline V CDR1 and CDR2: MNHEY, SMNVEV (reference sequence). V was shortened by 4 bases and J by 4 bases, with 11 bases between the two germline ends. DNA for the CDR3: TGTGCCAGCAGTTCCCAGGCTTCCGGAAACACCATATATTTT. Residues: CASSSQASGNTIYF.

CDR3: CASSRQQGGRGTEAFF. CDR3 nucleotide sequence: TGCGCCAGCAGCCGGCAACAGGGCGGTCGAGGCACTGAAGCTTTCTTT. The genes are TRBV4-1 and TRBJ1-1; D possibly corresponds to TRBD1 (6 bases). The CDR3 has 16 amino acids. CDR1 MGHRA and CDR2 YSYEKL come from the germline V gene. Between the trimmed V and J ends, which lost 4 bases and 4 bases, there was a span of 19 bases.

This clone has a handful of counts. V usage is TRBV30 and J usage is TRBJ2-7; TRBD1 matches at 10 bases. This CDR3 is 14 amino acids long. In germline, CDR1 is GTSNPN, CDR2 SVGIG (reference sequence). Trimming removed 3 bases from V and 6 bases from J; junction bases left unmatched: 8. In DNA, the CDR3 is TGTGCCTGGAGCCCGGGGACAGGGGTATTCGAGCAGTACTTC. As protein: CAWSPGTGVFEQYF.

The CDR3 coding sequence is TGTGCCAGCAGCCTCGGACAGGGCGGGTCTGGCTACACCTTC. As protein: CASSLGQGGSGYTF. This chain uses TRBV7-8 with TRBJ1-2; 8 bases fit TRBD1. The CDR3 is 14 residues long. Trimming took 5 bases from V and 7 from J; bases not matched to a gene: 9. Germline lookup yields CDR1 SGHVS and CDR2 FQNEAQ.